This T cell receptor beta chain was documented in a study of cytomegalovirus exposure and HLA in healthy donors. V lost 10 bases to trimming and J lost 10 bases, with 26 bases between them. The CDR3 is made up of 15 amino acids. The germline V gene encodes CDR1 MNHEY and CDR2 SMNVEV (reference sequence). On this clone: Its antigen remains unknown.

Vbeta (60) and Jbeta (13) primers were used in the PCR. The method was immunoSEQ multiplex PCR; TCRdb's version includes in-frame clones alone and lacks a portion of them. The data show approximately 190,000 clones, roughly 76% seen once. Study-level points and caveats: It was confirmed in vitro that three of the CMV-associated chains were specific for CMV antigens.

The TCR was taken from a woman in her twenties or thirties in good health and CMV-seropositive. The genes are TRBV27 and TRBJ2-1, with D possibly matching TRBD1 (5 bases). Sequences were obtained from PBMCs. The CDR3 nucleotides are TGTGCCACCTCCCCGTGGGGCGCCCCAGGCCAGGAGCAGTTCTTC. Its translation: CATSPWGAPGQEQFF.